These 16 T cell receptor beta chains were all obtained from the same sample, sequenced in a study of vaccination and CD4 T cells after COVID-19. The treatment was: roughly ten-day PBMC culture with coronavirus spike peptide pools or control peptides (ViraFEST assay). No antigens are known for them. Sequence data for DNA of cultured CD4+ T cells were generated by the Oncomine TCR Beta short-read assay. TCRdb reprocessed the PCR reads via MiXCR and lists one record per CDR3 protein. The data hold about 10,000 distinct CDR3 sequences, with around 25% observed a single time. Here the sequenced sample was CD4+ T cells from blood, cultured in vitro, taken before SARS-CoV-2 vaccination. These receptors originate from a human donor who received a COVID-19 vaccine.

This chain connects TRBV4-1 to TRBJ2-2; 8 nucleotides line up with TRBD2. With 2 bases clipped from V and 4 bases from J, the junction kept 12 bases outside the gene matches. This CDR3 region has 18 residues. The germline V gene has CDR1 MGHRA and CDR2 YSYEKL. CDR3 DNA sequence: TGCGCCAGCAGCCAACTGTTCAGCGGGGGCCGACGCACCGGGGAGCTGTTTTTT. It specifies CASSQLFSGGRRTGELFF.

The chain employs TRBV5-6 and TRBJ2-7; 8 positions match TRBD2. The CDR3 contains 14 residues. J gave up 3 bases and V 0 bases, and 2 bases lay outside the gene matches. Looked up from germline, CDR1 is SGHDT and CDR2 is YYEEEE. The CDR3 coding sequence is TGTGCCAGCAGCTTGGAACTAGCGGTCTACGAGCAGTACTTC. This translates into CASSLELAVYEQYF.

This sequence joins TRBV7-2 and TRBJ2-5; 8 nucleotides align to TRBD2. J gave up 5 bases and V 0 bases, and 8 bases lay outside the gene matches. This CDR3 has 16 amino acids. Germline V gives CDR1 SGHTA, CDR2 FQGNSA. The CDR3 sequence: CASSLAGRGDGETQYF. Here the CDR3 DNA reads TGTGCCAGCAGCTTAGCGGGGCGGGGGGACGGGGAGACCCAGTACTTC.

The chain carries TRBV6-1 and TRBJ2-4; D is possibly TRBD1 (6 bases). Per the germline V gene, CDR1 is MNHNS and CDR2 is SASEGT. This CDR3 region has 13 residues. Trimming shortened V by 4 bases and J by 8 bases, and 12 bases separated the two germline ends. The CDR3: CASSVQGRDIQYF. The CDR3 DNA is TGTGCCAGCAGTGTACAGGGTAGAGACATTCAGTACTTC.

This chain joins TRBV7-2 and TRBJ2-7; TRBD1 might be the D (7 bases). V shed 5 bases and J shed 3 bases, with 20 bases lying between them. The CDR3 spans 16 residues. Germline V gives CDR1 SGHTA, CDR2 FQGNSA. This chain's CDR3 is CASSREGRGQSYEQYF. CDR3 sequence (DNA): TGTGCCAGCAGCCGCGAGGGGCGGGGACAGAGCTACGAGCAGTACTTC.

The chain employs TRBV20-1 and TRBJ2-7; D possibly matches TRBD1 or TRBD2 (5 bases each). From germline, CDR1 is DFQATT and CDR2 SNEGSKA (reference sequence). V gave up 5 bases and J gave up 3 bases, with 20 bases separating them. The CDR3 has 15 amino acids. The CDR3 loop reads CSAGTRVSSGYEQYF. The CDR3 nucleotides are TGCAGTGCTGGGACGCGGGTATCATCAGGCTACGAGCAGTACTTC.

The chain employs TRBV2 and TRBJ2-5; D not certain. The V and J ends lost 4 bases and 0 bases respectively, with 12 bases between them. CDR1 is SNHLY, CDR2 FYNNEI, per germline. This CDR3 has 15 amino acids. This CDR3 reads CASSVTRAYQETQYF. In nucleotides, the CDR3 is TGTGCCAGCAGTGTTACGCGAGCCTACCAAGAGACCCAGTACTTC.

The J gene is TRBJ2-4, the V gene TRBV20-1; perhaps TRBD1 as D (6 bases). Per the germline V gene, CDR1 is DFQATT and CDR2 is SNEGSKA (reference sequence). Trimming left V 1 base short and J 0 bases short, with 19 bases between. There are 18 residues in the CDR3. The CDR3 coding sequence is TGCAGTGCTAGAGCCCACCGGACAGCAAATTTAGCCAAAAACATTCAGTACTTC. Encoded protein: CSARAHRTANLAKNIQYF.

This chain connects TRBV11-2 to TRBJ2-5; D is uncertain. V was shortened by 1 base and J by 4 bases, with 10 bases between the two germline ends. Germline V gene data show CDR1 as SGHAT and CDR2 as FQNNGV. This CDR3 has 14 residues. In DNA, the CDR3 is TGTGCCAGCAGCTTAGGTGTGTTAGGAGAGACCCAGTACTTC. It encodes CASSLGVLGETQYF.

This clonotype showed up just a few times. The chain couples TRBV24-1 to TRBJ1-2, with D possibly matching TRBD1 (6 bases). The V gene lost 3 bases and the J gene lost 3 bases, with 10 bases spanning the gap. The CDR3 is made up of 14 amino acids. The germline gives CDR1 KGHDR, CDR2 SFDVKD. This CDR3 is CATSDAGADYGYTF. For the CDR3, the DNA is TGTGCCACCAGTGATGCAGGGGCCGACTATGGCTACACCTTC.

The genes are TRBV5-1 and TRBJ1-1; D possibly corresponds to TRBD1 (6 bases). Germline assignment: CDR1 SGHRS and CDR2 YFSETQ. The CDR3 contains 15 residues. V shed 0 bases and J shed 1 base, with 10 bases lying between them. Written as DNA, the CDR3 is TGCGCCAGCAGCTTGGCCGGAGGGGGGAACACTGAAGCTTTCTTT. Translating gives CASSLAGGGNTEAFF.

In its sample, this clonotype is medium-sized. The chain links TRBV7-9 to TRBJ1-6, with 9 bases that match TRBD1. The CDR3 has 14 amino acids. V was pared by 5 bases and J by 7 bases, with 3 bases of the junction left unmatched. Per the germline V gene, CDR1 is SEHNR and CDR2 is FQNEAQ (reference sequence). This CDR3 reads CASSEGQGNSPLHF. As DNA, the CDR3 is TGTGCCAGCAGCGAAGGACAGGGGAATTCACCCCTCCACTTT.

The chain employs TRBV20-1 and TRBJ1-1; D may be TRBD1 (5 bases). This CDR3 has 14 amino acids. Germline loops: CDR1 DFQATT, CDR2 SNEGSKA (reference sequence). The V and J ends lost 4 bases and 1 base respectively, with 13 bases between them. DNA of the CDR3: TGCAGTGCTACAAGCCGGGACGGGAACACTGAAGCTTTCTTT. It encodes CSATSRDGNTEAFF.

Details on this clonotype: This may stem from a read error, because a much larger clone lies one nucleotide away. V and J are TRBV7-2 and TRBJ1-2, with D maybe TRBD1 (5 bases). Trimming took 5 bases from V and 4 from J, leaving 11 bases between them. The CDR3 sequence is 13 residues long. The germline gives CDR1 SGHTA, CDR2 FQGNSA. In nucleotides, the CDR3 is TGTGCCAGCAGCGAGGGGACTAGCTATGGCTACACCTTC. Its protein product is CASSEGTSYGYTF.

On this clonotype itself: The germline gene is not matched at one end of the junction; a read error may be the cause. The CDR3 DNA reads TGTGCCAGCGGCTTATCGGAAAATAGCAATCAGCCCCAGCATTTT. It yields the protein CASGLSENSNQPQHF. The chain uses TRBV5-8 and TRBJ1-5; no reliable D call. Germline assignment: CDR1 SGHTS and CDR2 YDEGEE. The CDR3 has 15 residues.

In this sample, this clonotype turned up a few times. The chain has TRBV30 and TRBJ2-7, with D tentatively TRBD1 or TRBD2 (5 bases each). Germline values: CDR1 GTSNPN, CDR2 SVGIG (reference sequence). CDR3 length equals 15 residues. Trimming removed 7 bases at V and 0 bases at J, with 19 bases between. The chain's CDR3 is CASLSKGRSSYEQYF. The DNA for the CDR3 is TGTGCCTCCCTGAGTAAGGGACGGAGCTCCTACGAGCAGTACTTC.